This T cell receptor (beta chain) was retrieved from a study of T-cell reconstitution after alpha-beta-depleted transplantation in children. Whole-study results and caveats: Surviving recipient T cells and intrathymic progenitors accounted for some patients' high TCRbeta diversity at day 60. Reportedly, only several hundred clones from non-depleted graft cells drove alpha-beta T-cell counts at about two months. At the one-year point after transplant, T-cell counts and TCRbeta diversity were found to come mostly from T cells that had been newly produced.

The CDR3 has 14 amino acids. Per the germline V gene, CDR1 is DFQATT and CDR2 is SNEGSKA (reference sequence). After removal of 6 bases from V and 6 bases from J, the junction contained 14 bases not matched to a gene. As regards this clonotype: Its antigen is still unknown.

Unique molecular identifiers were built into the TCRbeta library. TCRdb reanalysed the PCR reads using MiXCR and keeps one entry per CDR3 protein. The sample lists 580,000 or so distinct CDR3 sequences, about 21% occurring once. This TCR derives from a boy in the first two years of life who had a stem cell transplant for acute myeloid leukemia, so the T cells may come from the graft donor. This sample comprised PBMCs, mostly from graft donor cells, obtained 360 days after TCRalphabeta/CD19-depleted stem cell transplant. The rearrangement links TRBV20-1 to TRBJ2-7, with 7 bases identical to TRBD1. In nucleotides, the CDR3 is TGCAGTGCCCGCCGTACACCCCCAGGGGGCGAGCAGTACTTC. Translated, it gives CSARRTPPGGEQYF.